Listed here are 16 T cell receptor beta chains from one sample, sequenced in a study of CD8 T cells in Susac syndrome (dated by TCRdb to the late 2010s). Receptors were amplified or captured by the immunoSEQ multiplex PCR assay. RNA was extracted using the RNeasy kit, and roughly 0.5 to 1 ug of the RNA was reverse transcribed with random hexamers. The public reads were quality trimmed at Q25 with fastp and then assembled into clones with MiXCR by TCRdb, keeping productive beta chains. Each CDR3 protein gets just one entry, which takes the most common genes and DNA from the rows behind it. The sample yields about 73,000 distinct CDR3 sequences; roughly 94% were counted once. About 0.4% of the sample lies in the top ten. What was sequenced was CD8+ T cells from PBMCs. The receptors shown here come from a human donor with multiple sclerosis.

The CDR3, as DNA: TGTGCCTGGAGCGGCGGGGGGGATGGCTACACCTTC. This gives the protein CAWSGGGDGYTF. The gene calls are TRBV30 and TRBJ1-2, with D possibly being TRBD1 (5 bases). This CDR3 region has 12 residues. Germline V gene lookup returns CDR1 GTSNPN and CDR2 SVGIG (reference sequence). The V and J ends lost 3 bases and 6 bases respectively, with 11 bases between them.

The chain employs TRBV7-8 and TRBJ2-7, with 7 bases identical to TRBD1. The V gene's germline CDR1 is SGHVS and CDR2 FQNEAQ. This CDR3 contains 17 residues. Unmatched junction bases numbered 19, after V lost 7 bases and J lost 4 bases. CDR3 in DNA: TGTGCCAGCAACTACCCCAAGAGAGGGGGCGAAACGTACGAGCAGTACTTC. Residues: CASNYPKRGGETYEQYF. The entire variable domain, with the rest obtained from reference TRBV7-8 and TRBJ2-7, is as follows: GAGVSQSPRYKVAKRGQDVALRCDPISGHVSLFWYQQALGQGPEFLTYFQNEAQLDKSGLPSDRFFAERPEGSVSTLKIQRTQQEDSAVYLCASNYPKRGGETYEQYFGPGTRLTVT.

The V and J genes are TRBV9 and TRBJ1-4; perhaps TRBD1 as D (6 bases). V lost 3 bases, J lost 6 bases, and 18 bases lay in between. The CDR3 sequence is 16 residues long. Germline V gives CDR1 SGDLS, CDR2 YYNGEE. The CDR3 loop is CASSGASTGPDEKLFF. CDR3 coding DNA: TGTGCCAGCAGCGGCGCCTCAACAGGGCCGGATGAAAAACTGTTTTTT.

This chain links TRBV24-1 with TRBJ2-1, with D possibly TRBD2 on 5 matching bases. This CDR3 has 13 amino acids. V was shortened by 4 bases and J by 8 bases, with 11 bases between the two germline ends. The V gene's germline CDR1 is KGHDR and CDR2 SFDVKD. As DNA, the CDR3 is TGTGCCACCAGTGAACTAGACGGGGATGAGCAGTTCTTC. Translation gives CATSELDGDEQFF.

The chain has TRBV3-1 and TRBJ2-7; 9 bases are shared with TRBD2. CDR1 is LGHDT and CDR2 is YNNKEL in the germline V gene (reference sequence). After removal of 6 bases from V and 0 bases from J, the junction contained 0 bases not matched to a gene. The CDR3 contains 13 residues. The CDR3 coding sequence is TGTGCCAGCAGAGCGGGGGGCTCCTACGAGCAGTACTTC. Protein product: CASRAGGSYEQYF.

V gene TRBV7-6 combines with J gene TRBJ2-7; possible D gene TRBD2, 6 bases. Trimming stripped 4 bases from V and 3 bases from J, with 10 bases between. Germline CDR1 is SGHVS and CDR2 is FNYEAQ. CDR3 size: 13 residues. In DNA form, the CDR3 reads TGTGCCAGCAGCTCCCGGGACTTCTACGAGCAGTACTTC. Translated, it gives CASSSRDFYEQYF.

The chain carries TRBV5-6 and TRBJ1-2, with 9 nucleotides matching TRBD1. Germline CDR1 reads SGHDT; CDR2 reads YYEEEE. This CDR3 contains 16 residues. V gave up 3 bases and J gave up 5 bases; unmatched junction bases: 11. The CDR3 sequence: CASSSSSGQGWYGYTF. CDR3 DNA sequence: TGTGCCAGCAGCTCCTCCTCGGGACAGGGATGGTATGGCTACACCTTC. The variable domain in full, with the rest retrieved from reference TRBV5-6 and TRBJ1-2, is DAGVTQSPTHLIKTRGQQVTLRCSPKSGHDTVSWYQQALGQGPQFIFQYYEEEERQRGNFPDRFSGHQFPNYSSELNVNALLLGDSALYLCASSSSSGQGWYGYTFGSGTRLTVV.

This chain's CDR3 is CASRGDTQYF. The CDR3 DNA reads TGTGCCAGCAGGGGGGATACGCAGTATTTT. V gene TRBV12-3 or TRBV12-4 combines with J gene TRBJ2-3; D gene unclear. The CDR3 consists of 10 residues. The V gene lost 6 bases and the J gene lost 6 bases, with 4 bases spanning the gap.

This clonotype was seen a few times. V usage is TRBV11-2 and J usage is TRBJ1-4; 7 bases match TRBD1. The CDR3 contains 16 residues. Germline CDR1 reads SGHAT; CDR2 reads FQNNGV. The V and J ends lost 5 bases and 0 bases, in that order; junction bases with no gene match: 6. The CDR3: CASSPGQSATNEKLFF. DNA of the CDR3: TGTGCCAGCAGCCCGGGACAGTCCGCAACTAATGAAAAACTGTTTTTT.

The chain links TRBV12-5 to TRBJ2-1; D is undetermined. The germline CDR1 and CDR2 sequences are LGHNT and FRNRAP. Trimming stripped 1 base from V and 1 base from J, with 8 bases between. This CDR3 is built from 15 residues. For the CDR3, the DNA is TGTGCTAGTGGTTTGGGTGGAGTTTCCTACAATGAGCAGTTCTTC. Protein sequence: CASGLGGVSYNEQFF.

The chain couples TRBV18 to TRBJ2-1; 9 bases are shared with TRBD2. There are 16 residues in the CDR3. With 0 bases clipped from V and 9 bases from J, the junction kept 9 bases outside the gene matches. Germline V CDR1 and CDR2: KGHSH, LQKENI. The CDR3 DNA reads as TGTGCCAGCTCACCACCGGGACTAGCCACTAAGGGTGAGCAGTTCTTC. Its translation: CASSPPGLATKGEQFF. Full variable domain (rest looked up from reference TRBV18 and TRBJ2-1): NAGVMQNPRHLVRRRGQEARLRCSPMKGHSHVYWYRQLPEEGLKFMVYLQKENIIDESGMPKERFSAEFPKEGPSILRIQQVVRGDSAAYFCASSPPGLATKGEQFFGPGTRLTVL.

The CDR3 region is CASSFRQMNTEAFF. CDR3 bases: TGCGCCAGCAGCTTCAGGCAGATGAACACTGAAGCTTTCTTT. The rearrangement links TRBV5-1 to TRBJ1-1; no clear D gene. Trimming stripped 2 bases from V and 0 bases from J, with 8 bases between. Per the germline V gene, CDR1 is SGHRS and CDR2 is YFSETQ. CDR3 length: 14 amino acids.

This chain uses TRBV6-5 with TRBJ2-7; tentatively, D is TRBD1 or TRBD2 (6 bases each). This CDR3 comprises 12 residues. Germline V gene data show CDR1 as MNHEY and CDR2 as SVGAGI. Trimming cost V 6 bases and J 6 bases, with 12 bases left between them. The CDR3 spells CASRGGGTEQYF. CDR3 coding DNA: TGTGCCAGCAGAGGAGGGGGGACCGAGCAGTACTTC.

V is TRBV27 and J is TRBJ2-1, with 7 bases lining up with TRBD2. Germline V CDR1 and CDR2: MNHEY, SMNVEV (reference sequence). The CDR3 consists of 13 residues. With 2 bases clipped from V and 5 bases from J, the junction kept 0 bases outside the gene matches. The CDR3 nucleotides are TGTGCCAGCAGTTTAAGCGGGAACAATGAGCAGTTCTTC. This encodes CASSLSGNNEQFF.

CDR3 in amino acids: CASSSNEELYEQYF. The CDR3 DNA reads TGTGCCAGCAGCTCCAATGAAGAGCTGTACGAGCAGTACTTC. The rearrangement uses TRBV7-2 and TRBJ2-7; D unclear. V was pared by 4 bases and J by 4 bases, with 14 bases between. The CDR3 loop spans 14 amino acids. The germline gives CDR1 SGHTA, CDR2 FQGNSA.

The chain links TRBV6-1 to TRBJ2-7; possibly TRBD1 or TRBD2 for D (5 bases each). V was pared by 8 bases and J by 2 bases, with 16 bases between. In germline, CDR1 is MNHNS, CDR2 SASEGT. CDR3 length: 14 residues. The CDR3 DNA follows: TGTGCCAGCGACCCGGGACCTGGACCCTACGAGCAGTACTTC. Protein sequence: CASDPGPGPYEQYF.